The 32 T cell receptor beta chains below all came from one sample that was sequenced in a study of blood T cell repertoires in COVID-19. TCRdb keeps only in-frame clones here, not all; method: immunoSEQ multiplex PCR. Of about 280,000 clones detected, approximately 85% appear once; the ten largest clones hold roughly 15%. The material sequenced was peripheral blood. Receptors were obtained from a human donor in a cohort sampled during active COVID-19.

The V gene is TRBV9, the J gene TRBJ2-3; D may be TRBD1 (5 bases). V lost 0 bases, J lost 0 bases, and 8 bases lay in between. The germline CDR1 and CDR2 sequences are SGDLS and YYNGEE. The CDR3 covers 15 residues. CDR3 region: CASSVEGKSTDTQYF. The CDR3 DNA reads TGTGCCAGCAGCGTAGAGGGGAAAAGCACAGATACGCAGTATTTT.

V is TRBV5-6 and J is TRBJ2-7, with D perhaps TRBD2 (5 bases). The CDR3 loop spans 13 amino acids. Germline V gene lookup returns CDR1 SGHDT and CDR2 YYEEEE. Between the trimmed V and J ends, which lost 4 bases and 1 base, there was a span of 9 bases. The CDR3 loop reads CASSADFSYEQYF. The CDR3 nucleotides read TGTGCCAGCAGCGCGGACTTTTCCTACGAGCAGTACTTC.

The rearrangement joins TRBV5-5 to TRBJ2-7; 8 nucleotides align to TRBD1. The CDR3 has 15 amino acids. Per the germline V gene, CDR1 is SGHKS and CDR2 is YYEKEE (reference sequence). The J segment lost 0 bases and the V segment lost 4 bases, leaving 6 bases of the junction unmatched. The DNA of the CDR3 is TGTGCCAGCAGCAGCTACGGGACAGGCTCCTACGAGCAGTACTTC. As protein: CASSSYGTGSYEQYF. Using reference TRBV5-5 and TRBJ2-7 for the parts outside the CDR3, the full variable domain is DAGVTQSPTHLIKTRGQQVTLRCSPISGHKSVSWYQQVLGQGPQFIFQYYEKEERGRGNFPDRFSARQFPNYSSELNVNALLLGDSALYLCASSSYGTGSYEQYFGPGTRLTVT.

This clone was found once. The chain is built from TRBV5-5 and TRBJ1-5, with D possibly being TRBD1 (5 bases). The CDR3 extends over 16 amino acids. Germline V gene lookup returns CDR1 SGHKS and CDR2 YYEKEE (reference sequence). V was shortened by 5 bases and J by 0 bases, with 15 bases between the two germline ends. CDR3 bases: TGTGCCAGCAGTCGGGGGATCGGTGTTAGCAATCAGCCCCAGCATTTT. Amino acids: CASSRGIGVSNQPQHF.

Concerning this clone: The sample holds other DNA sequences that translate to the same CDR3. The CDR3: CASSEGGGAFF. DNA for the CDR3: TGTGCCAGCAGTGAAGGAGGGGGTGCTTTCTTT. This chain connects TRBV6-1 to TRBJ1-1; a possible D gene is TRBD1 (6 bases). Germline V gene sequence: CDR1 MNHNS, CDR2 SASEGT. The CDR3 contains 11 residues. V lost 1 base, J lost 11 bases, and 8 bases lay in between.

The chain links TRBV7-4 to TRBJ2-1; D possibly corresponds to TRBD2 (5 bases). The V end was cut by 8 bases, the J end by 14 bases, with 19 bases between. The CDR3 totals 12 residues. Germline V gene data show CDR1 as SGHVT and CDR2 as SQSDAQ. CDR3 loop: CASERQSEREFF. In DNA, the CDR3 is TGTGCCAGCGAGCGGCAGTCCGAAAGGGAGTTCTTC. Looking up the rest from reference TRBV7-4 and TRBJ2-1 gives the full variable domain: GAGVSQSPRYKVAKRGRDVALRCDSISGHVTLYWYRQTLGQGSEVLTYSQSDAQRDKSGRPSGRFSAERPERSVSTLKIQRTEQGDSAVYLCASERQSEREFFGPGTRLTVL.

The chain has TRBV28 and TRBJ1-6; perhaps TRBD1 as D (5 bases). CDR3 length: 13 amino acids. Germline values: CDR1 MDHEN, CDR2 SYDVKM. Trimming shortened V by 7 bases and J by 6 bases, and 10 bases separated the two germline ends. CDR3 loop: CASKGRGNSPLHF. The CDR3 coding sequence is TGTGCCAGCAAGGGTAGGGGTAATTCACCCCTCCACTTT. The full variable domain, with the rest looked up from reference TRBV28 and TRBJ1-6, is DVKVTQSSRYLVKRTGEKVFLECVQDMDHENMFWYRQDPGLGLRLIYFSYDVKMKEKGDIPEGYSVSREKKERFSLILESASTNQTSMYLCASKGRGNSPLHFGNGTRLTVT.

This chain links TRBV9 with TRBJ2-2; 7 bases map to TRBD1. CDR1 is SGDLS, CDR2 YYNGEE, per germline. The CDR3 is 17 residues long. J was trimmed by 0 bases and V by 0 bases; bases with no gene match: 5. The CDR3 spells CASSVEHRGPNTGELFF. In DNA form, the CDR3 reads TGTGCCAGCAGCGTAGAACACAGGGGACCGAACACCGGGGAGCTGTTTTTT.

The chain carries TRBV30 and TRBJ1-6; TRBD1 is a possible D gene (6 bases). CDR1 GTSNPN and CDR2 SVGIG come from the germline V gene (reference sequence). There are 15 residues in the CDR3. V lost 3 bases to trimming and J lost 2 bases, with 11 bases between them. The DNA for the CDR3 is TGTGCCTGGAGGTTGACAGGTGCCTATAATTCACCCCTCCACTTT. Protein product: CAWRLTGAYNSPLHF.

This chain uses TRBV4-2 with TRBJ2-7, with TRBD1 matching over 7 bases. CDR3 length: 15 amino acids. Germline V gives CDR1 LGHNA, CDR2 YNFKEQ. J gave up 2 bases and V 1 base, and 5 bases lay outside the gene matches. This CDR3 is CASSQAKGAPYEQYF. DNA of the CDR3: TGTGCCAGCAGCCAAGCCAAGGGGGCCCCCTACGAGCAGTACTTC.

CDR3 in DNA: TGTGCCAGCAGCCAAGAGGGTAGCGGGAGGGCCCGGGAGCTGTTTTTT. Its protein product is CASSQEGSGRARELFF. This chain links TRBV3-1 (or the pseudogene TRBV3-2) with TRBJ2-2; 11 bases line up with TRBD2. This CDR3 is 16 amino acids long. V lost 0 bases and J lost 9; bases outside the gene matches: 6. CDR1 LGHDT and CDR2 YNNKEL come from the germline V gene (reference sequence).

V is TRBV19 and J is TRBJ2-1, with 16 bases fitting TRBD2. The CDR3 sequence is 15 residues long. Looked up from germline, CDR1 is LNHDA and CDR2 is SQIVND (reference sequence). V shed 4 bases and J 10 bases; nucleotides not matched to a gene: 4. The CDR3 sequence is CASSSGGLAGGEQFF. CDR3 in DNA: TGTGCCAGTAGTAGCGGGGGACTAGCGGGAGGGGAGCAGTTCTTC.

The V gene is TRBV4-2, the J gene TRBJ2-1, with 11 bases identical to TRBD2. The CDR3 has 15 amino acids. The V gene end was trimmed by 1 base and the J gene end by 5 bases; junction bases not matched to a gene: 1. Germline loops: CDR1 LGHNA, CDR2 YNFKEQ. CDR3 DNA: TGTGCCAGCAGCCAAGGGGGACTAGCGGACAATGAGCAGTTCTTC. Amino acid sequence: CASSQGGLADNEQFF.

This clone was found many times. The V call is TRBV7-9, the J call TRBJ1-2, with TRBD1 as a possible D gene (5 bases). CDR3 length: 11 amino acids. The germline V and J ends were trimmed by 5 bases and 7 bases, with 8 bases remaining between them. Germline V gene sequence: CDR1 SEHNR, CDR2 FQNEAQ (reference sequence). The CDR3 region has the DNA TGTGCCAGCAGCGCGGGGGGTGGCTACACCTTC. It specifies CASSAGGGYTF.

The chain recombines TRBV5-1 with TRBJ2-6, with D unresolved. V lost 6 bases and J lost 4, with 5 bases in between. The CDR3 has 12 residues. Germline values: CDR1 SGHRS, CDR2 YFSETQ. CDR3 loop: CASISGANVLTF. CDR3 DNA sequence: TGCGCCAGCATATCGGGGGCCAACGTCCTGACTTTC.

The CDR3 spells CASSEARGRQTQYF. In DNA form, the CDR3 reads TGTGCCAGCAGTGAAGCGAGGGGGCGGCAGACCCAGTACTTC. This chain uses TRBV6-1 with TRBJ2-5; 7 nucleotides line up with TRBD1. Germline CDR1 MNHNS, CDR2 SASEGT. J lost 6 bases, V lost 0 bases, and 4 bases had no gene match. There are 14 residues in the CDR3.

The chain combines TRBV19 with TRBJ2-3, with D perhaps TRBD2 (5 bases). V shed 7 bases and J shed 4 bases, with 12 bases lying between them. The V gene's germline CDR1 is LNHDA and CDR2 SQIVND (reference sequence). This CDR3 is 13 amino acids long. The CDR3 sequence is CASISRGSDTQYF. In DNA, the CDR3 is TGTGCCAGTATCAGTCGGGGTTCAGATACGCAGTATTTT. Full variable domain (missing parts from reference TRBV19 and TRBJ2-3): DGGITQSPKYLFRKEGQNVTLSCEQNLNHDAMYWYRQDPGQGLRLIYYSQIVNDFQKGDIAEGYSVSREKKESFPLTVTSAQKNPTAFYLCASISRGSDTQYFGPGTRLTVL.

Note on this clone: This CDR3 is also generated by other DNA sequences in the sample. The CDR3 region is CASSLVRQSTDTQYF. The CDR3 bases are TGCGCCAGCAGCTTGGTCCGACAGAGCACAGATACGCAGTATTTT. This rearrangement joins TRBV5-1 to TRBJ2-3, with a tentative D call TRBD1 (5 bases). This CDR3 comprises 15 residues. Germline V gene data show CDR1 as SGHRS and CDR2 as YFSETQ. With 0 bases removed from V and 0 bases from J, the gap between germline ends came to 8 bases. The whole variable domain, filled in from reference TRBV5-1 and TRBJ2-3, reads KAGVTQTPRYLIKTRGQQVTLSCSPISGHRSVSWYQQTPGQGLQFLFEYFSETQRNKGNFPGRFSGRQFSNSRSEMNVSTLELGDSALYLCASSLVRQSTDTQYFGPGTRLTVL.

This chain connects TRBV28 to TRBJ2-5, with TRBD2 identical over 9 bases. The germline gives CDR1 MDHEN, CDR2 SYDVKM. The CDR3 is 15 amino acids. V shed 5 bases, J shed 1 base, and the junction held 5 bases outside the gene matches. The CDR3 here is CASSVSGSSQETQYF. In nucleotides, the CDR3 is TGTGCCAGCAGTGTTAGCGGGAGTTCCCAAGAGACCCAGTACTTC.

The V gene is TRBV5-1, the J gene TRBJ2-5; tentative D call: TRBD2 (6 bases). Germline V gene sequence: CDR1 SGHRS, CDR2 YFSETQ. Trimming left V 5 bases short and J 2 bases short, with 13 bases between. The CDR3 runs 14 residues. The CDR3 DNA reads as TGCGCCAGCAGTTACGGGGGTGGTCAAGAGACCCAGTACTTC. This codes for CASSYGGGQETQYF. Using reference TRBV5-1 and TRBJ2-5 for the parts outside the CDR3, the full variable domain is KAGVTQTPRYLIKTRGQQVTLSCSPISGHRSVSWYQQTPGQGLQFLFEYFSETQRNKGNFPGRFSGRQFSNSRSEMNVSTLELGDSALYLCASSYGGGQETQYFGPGTRLLVL.

The chain combines TRBV19 with TRBJ1-1, with D maybe TRBD1 (5 bases). CDR1 and CDR2 (germline): LNHDA, SQIVND (reference sequence). The CDR3 sequence is 13 residues long. The V gene lost 3 bases and the J gene lost 8 bases, with 13 bases spanning the gap. CDR3 loop: CASSILQGTEAFF. DNA for the CDR3: TGTGCCAGTAGTATCCTCCAGGGTACCGAAGCTTTCTTT.

The chain has TRBV10-1 and TRBJ2-2; unclear D gene. Germline-derived CDR1 and CDR2 are WNHNN and SYGVQD (reference sequence). The CDR3 length is 12 residues. V shed 9 bases and J shed 4 bases, with 9 bases lying between them. CDR3 coding DNA: TGCGCCAGTTCCGGTATCACCGGGGAGCTGTTTTTT. This codes for CASSGITGELFF.

With respect to this clone: An end of the junction differs from the germline gene, which may be a read error. The chain employs TRBV7-7 and TRBJ2-5, with D perhaps TRBD2 (6 bases). This CDR3 contains 15 residues. Germline V gene lookup returns CDR1 SSHAT and CDR2 FNYEAQ (reference sequence). This chain's CDR3 is CASSLGFGEEETQYF. DNA of the CDR3: TGTGCTAGCAGCTTAGGGTTCGGGGAGGAAGAGACCCAGTACTTC.

This chain connects TRBV5-1 to TRBJ1-3; possible D gene TRBD1, 6 bases. The CDR3 spans 16 residues. Trimming left V 2 bases short and J 0 bases short, with 12 bases between. Germline CDR1 reads SGHRS; CDR2 reads YFSETQ. The CDR3 loop reads CASSLPGQSSGNTIYF. The CDR3, as DNA: TGCGCCAGCAGCTTACCGGGACAAAGCTCTGGAAACACCATATATTTT.

The CDR3 region is CASSPYAGGQETQYF. CDR3 nucleotide sequence: TGTGCCAGCAGCCCATACGCGGGGGGACAAGAGACCCAGTACTTC. The chain has TRBV9 and TRBJ2-5; 8 bases align to TRBD2. CDR1 SGDLS and CDR2 YYNGEE come from the germline V gene. This CDR3 comprises 15 residues. Trimming took 4 bases from V and 2 from J; bases not matched to a gene: 7.

The chain carries TRBV19 and TRBJ1-6; no firm D call. This CDR3 is built from 15 residues. The germline gives CDR1 LNHDA, CDR2 SQIVND (reference sequence). With 3 bases removed from V and 7 bases from J, the gap between germline ends came to 13 bases. CDR3 DNA sequence: TGTGCCAGTAGTATTTTGAGGGAAGGCAATTCACCCCTCCACTTT. This encodes CASSILREGNSPLHF.

This clone was counted only a few times. The chain combines TRBV2 with TRBJ1-1; TRBD1 might be the D (6 bases). The ends were cut back, 9 bases at V and 1 base at J, with 24 bases in the middle. This CDR3 has 17 amino acids. Germline CDR1 and CDR2: SNHLY and FYNNEI. In DNA, the CDR3 is TGTGCCAGTCTACAGGGCTACGGGGTCTCGGGGAACACTGAAGCTTTCTTT. Its protein is CASLQGYGVSGNTEAFF.

V and J are TRBV19 and TRBJ2-3, with D hard to call. Germline-derived CDR1 and CDR2 are LNHDA and SQIVND (reference sequence). Trimming took off 7 bases at V and 2 bases at J, with 13 bases between the two ends. CDR3 length: 14 residues. The CDR3 DNA follows: TGTGCCAGTATCCGCCCTAATCTCACAGATACGCAGTATTTT. Translating gives CASIRPNLTDTQYF.

The J gene is TRBJ2-7, the V gene TRBV28; no reliable D call. The CDR3 is 17 amino acids. V lost 5 bases, J lost 2 bases, and 22 bases lay in between. Per germline, CDR1 MDHEN and CDR2 SYDVKM. The CDR3 loop is CASSRLARSSSPYEQYF. The CDR3 nucleotides are TGTGCCAGCAGTCGCCTGGCTAGGTCTAGTAGTCCCTACGAGCAGTACTTC. The variable domain in full, with the rest retrieved from reference TRBV28 and TRBJ2-7, is DVKVTQSSRYLVKRTGEKVFLECVQDMDHENMFWYRQDPGLGLRLIYFSYDVKMKEKGDIPEGYSVSREKKERFSLILESASTNQTSMYLCASSRLARSSSPYEQYFGPGTRLTVT.

The chain carries TRBV4-3 and TRBJ2-2; tentative D call: TRBD2 (6 bases). Trimming removed 2 bases at V and 0 bases at J, with 10 bases between. Germline V gene data show CDR1 as LGHNA and CDR2 as YSLEER. The CDR3 spans 16 residues. CDR3 coding DNA: TGCGCCAGCAGCCAAACTAGCCTCGCGAACACCGGGGAGCTGTTTTTT. The encoded protein is CASSQTSLANTGELFF.

This chain uses TRBV18 with TRBJ2-6; the match to TRBD2 covers 8 bases. There are 17 residues in the CDR3. Trimming at V came to 5 bases and at J to 2 bases, leaving 8 bases not matched to a gene. Germline loops: CDR1 KGHSH, CDR2 LQKENI. CDR3 nucleotide sequence: TGTGCCAGCTCAATACCCGGGGGGGGTGCTGGGGCCAACGTCCTGACTTTC. Translating it yields CASSIPGGGAGANVLTF. Full variable domain (outside the CDR3, taken from reference TRBV18 and TRBJ2-6): NAGVMQNPRHLVRRRGQEARLRCSPMKGHSHVYWYRQLPEEGLKFMVYLQKENIIDESGMPKERFSAEFPKEGPSILRIQQVVRGDSAAYFCASSIPGGGAGANVLTFGAGSRLTVL.

The gene calls are TRBV6-1 and TRBJ1-2; D remains unclear. Trimming cost V 2 bases and J 0 bases, with 7 bases left between them. Per the germline V gene, CDR1 is MNHNS and CDR2 is SASEGT. The CDR3 totals 14 residues. Here the CDR3 reads CASSESGPNYGYTF. The CDR3 DNA sequence: TGTGCCAGCAGTGAAAGCGGGCCTAACTATGGCTACACCTTC.